This T cell receptor beta chain is drawn from a study of siplizumab effects on memory and regulatory T cells. Per-sample assaying covered 85,000 to 100,000 TCR templates. Only in-frame clones appear in the TCRdb table, and some are missing; sequencing was by immunoSEQ multiplex PCR. The sample has roughly 56,000 clones; approximately 95% are singletons. The V gene's germline CDR1 is MNHNS and CDR2 SASEGT. The V segment lost 1 base and the J segment 2 bases; nucleotides outside the gene matches: 2. This CDR3 is 15 amino acids long. The chain carries TRBV6-1 and TRBJ2-7; TRBD1 aligns across 10 bases. This clonotype was sampled from a human donor in good health. Sequenced input: CD8+ T cells sorted from blood. The CDR3 coding sequence is TGTGCCAGCAGTGAAGTAGGGACAGGGGCCTACGAGCAGTACTTC. Translating gives CASSEVGTGAYEQYF.